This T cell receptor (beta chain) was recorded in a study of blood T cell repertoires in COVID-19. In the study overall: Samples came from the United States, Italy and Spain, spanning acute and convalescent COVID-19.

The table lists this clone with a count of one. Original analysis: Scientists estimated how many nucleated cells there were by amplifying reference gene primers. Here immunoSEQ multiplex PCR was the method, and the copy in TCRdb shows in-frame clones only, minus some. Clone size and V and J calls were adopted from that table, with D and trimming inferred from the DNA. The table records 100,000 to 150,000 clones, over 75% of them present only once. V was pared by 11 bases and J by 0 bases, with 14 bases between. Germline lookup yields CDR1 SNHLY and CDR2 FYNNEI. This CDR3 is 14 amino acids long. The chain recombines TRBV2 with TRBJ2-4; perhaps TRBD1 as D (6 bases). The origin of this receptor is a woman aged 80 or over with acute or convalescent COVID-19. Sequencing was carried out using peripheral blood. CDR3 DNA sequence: TGTGCCGGAAACGAGGGGGTAGCCAAAAACATTCAGTACTTC. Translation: CAGNEGVAKNIQYF. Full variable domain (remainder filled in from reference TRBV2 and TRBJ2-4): EPEVTQTPSHQVTQMGQEVILRCVPISNHLYFYWYRQILGQKVEFLVSFYNNEISEKSEIFDDQFSVERPDGSNFTLKIRSTKLEDSAMYFCAGNEGVAKNIQYFGAGTRLSVL.